This T cell receptor beta chain was recorded in a study of shared clonotypes between healthy human individuals. Background on the study: Researchers assigned three CD4 naive, three CD4 memory, two CD8 naive and one CD8 memory plate to each donor.

Division of CD4+ cells produced a CD45RA+ naive subset and a CD45RA-negative memory subset. From germline, CDR1 is ENHRY and CDR2 SYGVKD. Trimming removed 6 bases from V and 1 base from J, with 17 bases in between. CDR3 length equals 16 residues. For sorted subsets, about 0.2 ug DNA per replicate equaled about 30,000 T cell genomes. Sequencing was performed with immunoSEQ multiplex PCR; in TCRdb, only in-frame clones are kept and a portion is missing. This table holds around 1 million clones, around three quarters found once. V and J are TRBV10-3 and TRBJ2-3; D may be TRBD2 (5 bases). Sequenced input: memory CD4+ T cells sorted from blood. Regarding subset: CD45RA-negative fraction. This clonotype was obtained from a man in his late teens or twenties in good health. The CDR3 region has the DNA TGTGCCATCAGGGCTGGGAGAATCGAAGGCACAGATACGCAGTATTTT. It translates to CAIRAGRIEGTDTQYF.